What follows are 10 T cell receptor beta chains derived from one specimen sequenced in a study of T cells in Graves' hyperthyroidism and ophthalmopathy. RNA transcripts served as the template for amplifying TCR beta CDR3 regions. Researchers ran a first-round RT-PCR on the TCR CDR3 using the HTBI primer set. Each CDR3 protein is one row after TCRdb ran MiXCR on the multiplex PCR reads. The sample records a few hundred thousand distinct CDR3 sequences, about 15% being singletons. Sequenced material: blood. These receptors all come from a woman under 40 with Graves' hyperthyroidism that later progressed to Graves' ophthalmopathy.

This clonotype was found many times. The CDR3 loop is CASSTDRGVNTEAFF. Written as DNA, the CDR3 is TGTGCCAGCAGCACCGACAGGGGCGTCAACACTGAAGCTTTCTTT. This chain uses TRBV2 with TRBJ1-1; 8 positions agree with TRBD1. From germline, CDR1 is SNHLY and CDR2 FYNNEI. The CDR3 runs to 15 residues. V lost 6 bases, J lost 2 bases, and 8 bases stayed unmatched. Supplemented by reference TRBV2 and TRBJ1-1, the full variable domain reads EPEVTQTPSHQVTQMGQEVILRCVPISNHLYFYWYRQILGQKVEFLVSFYNNEISEKSEIFDDQFSVERPDGSNFTLKIRSTKLEDSAMYFCASSTDRGVNTEAFFGQGTRLTVV.

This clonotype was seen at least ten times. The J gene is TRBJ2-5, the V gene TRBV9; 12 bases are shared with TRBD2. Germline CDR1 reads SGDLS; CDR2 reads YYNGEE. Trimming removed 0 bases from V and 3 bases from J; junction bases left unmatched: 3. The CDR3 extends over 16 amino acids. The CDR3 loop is CASSVGTSGNKETQYF. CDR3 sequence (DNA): TGTGCCAGCAGCGTAGGGACTAGCGGGAATAAAGAGACCCAGTACTTC.

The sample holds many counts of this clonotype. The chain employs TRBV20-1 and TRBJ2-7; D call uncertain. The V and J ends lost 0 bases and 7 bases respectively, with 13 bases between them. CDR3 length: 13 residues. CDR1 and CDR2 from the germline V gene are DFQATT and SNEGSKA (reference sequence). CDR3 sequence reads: CSARDVRAREQYF. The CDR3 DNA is TGCAGTGCTAGAGATGTCCGGGCCAGGGAGCAGTACTTC.

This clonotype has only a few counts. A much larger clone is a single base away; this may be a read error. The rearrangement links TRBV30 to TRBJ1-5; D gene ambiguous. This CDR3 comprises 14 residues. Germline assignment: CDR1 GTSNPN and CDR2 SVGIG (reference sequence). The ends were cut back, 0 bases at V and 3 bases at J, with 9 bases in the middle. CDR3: CAWSVDGNNQPQHF. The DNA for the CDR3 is TGTGCCTGGAGTGTAGATGGGAACAATCAGCCCCAGCATTTT.

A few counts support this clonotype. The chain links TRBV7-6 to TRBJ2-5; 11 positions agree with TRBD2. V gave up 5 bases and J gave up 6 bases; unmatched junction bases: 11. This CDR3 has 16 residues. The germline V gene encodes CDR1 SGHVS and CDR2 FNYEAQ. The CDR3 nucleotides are TGTGCCAGCAGCCAAGTAGCGGGAGGGCCGACGAAGACCCAGTACTTC. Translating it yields CASSQVAGGPTKTQYF.

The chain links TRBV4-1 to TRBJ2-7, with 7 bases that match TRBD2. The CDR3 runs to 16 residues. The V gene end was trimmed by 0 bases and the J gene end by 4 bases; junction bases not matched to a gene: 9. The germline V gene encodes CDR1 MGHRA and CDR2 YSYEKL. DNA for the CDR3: TGCGCCAGCAGCCAAGAACCGCTAGCGGAGGGTTACGAGCAGTACTTC. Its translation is CASSQEPLAEGYEQYF.

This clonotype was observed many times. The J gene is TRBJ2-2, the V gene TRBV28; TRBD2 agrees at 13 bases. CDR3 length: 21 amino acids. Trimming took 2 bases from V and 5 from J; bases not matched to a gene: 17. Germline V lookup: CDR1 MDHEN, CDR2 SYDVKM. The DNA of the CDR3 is TGTGCCAGCAGTTTAGGAGGACTAGCGGGAGAGCCCCCCTTGGGGACCGGGGAGCTGTTTTTT. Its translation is CASSLGGLAGEPPLGTGELFF.

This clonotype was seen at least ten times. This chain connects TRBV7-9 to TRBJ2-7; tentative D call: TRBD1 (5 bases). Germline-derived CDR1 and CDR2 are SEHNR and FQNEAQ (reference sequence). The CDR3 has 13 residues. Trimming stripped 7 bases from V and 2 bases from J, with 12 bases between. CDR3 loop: CASNRQGPYEQYF. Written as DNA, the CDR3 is TGTGCCAGCAACCGCCAGGGCCCCTACGAGCAGTACTTC. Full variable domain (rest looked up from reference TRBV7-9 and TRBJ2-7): DTGVSQNPRHKITKRGQNVTFRCDPISEHNRLYWYRQTLGQGPEFLTYFQNEAQLEKSRLLSDRFSAERPKGSFSTLEIQRTEQGDSAMYLCASNRQGPYEQYFGPGTRLTVT.

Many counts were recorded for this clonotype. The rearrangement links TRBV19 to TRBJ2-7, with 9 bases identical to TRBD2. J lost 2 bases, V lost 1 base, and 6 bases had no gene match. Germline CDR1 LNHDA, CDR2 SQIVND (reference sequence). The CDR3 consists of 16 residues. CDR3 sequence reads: CASSIGAGGPTYEQYF. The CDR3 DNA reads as TGTGCCAGTAGTATAGGGGCGGGAGGGCCTACCTACGAGCAGTACTTC. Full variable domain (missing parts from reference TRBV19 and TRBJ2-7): DGGITQSPKYLFRKEGQNVTLSCEQNLNHDAMYWYRQDPGQGLRLIYYSQIVNDFQKGDIAEGYSVSREKKESFPLTVTSAQKNPTAFYLCASSIGAGGPTYEQYFGPGTRLTVT.

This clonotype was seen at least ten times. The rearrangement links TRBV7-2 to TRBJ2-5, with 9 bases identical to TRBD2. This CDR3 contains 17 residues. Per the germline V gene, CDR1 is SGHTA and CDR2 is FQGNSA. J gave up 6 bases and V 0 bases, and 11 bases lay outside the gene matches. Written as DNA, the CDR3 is TGTGCCAGCAGCTTAGCGGCGGGTAGCGGGAGTCTGAAGACCCAGTACTTC. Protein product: CASSLAAGSGSLKTQYF. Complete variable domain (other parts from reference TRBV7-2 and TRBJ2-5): GAGVSQSPSNKVTEKGKDVELRCDPISGHTALYWYRQSLGQGLEFLIYFQGNSAPDKSGLPSDRFSAERTGGSVSTLTIQRTQQEDSAVYLCASSLAAGSGSLKTQYFGPGTRLLVL.